One TCR beta chain is described in this entry. Germline loops: CDR1 MNHEY, CDR2 SVGAGI. V was pared by 5 bases and J by 10 bases, with 15 bases between. The CDR3 loop spans 14 amino acids. Then a second PCR, running about 6 to 11 cycles, was carried out with a sample-barcoded 5' primer and a J-beta primer mix. TCRdb reprocessed the 5' RACE reads with MiXCR, giving one entry per CDR3 protein. The sample lists 750,000 to 1,000,000 distinct CDR3 sequences, around 29% occurring once. These data belong to a study of blood T cells in healthy people across ages. This sample also appeared in a second study, on T cells of mothers and their children.

The sequence came from a woman between 40 and 50 years old in good health. Sequenced sample: blood. This chain joins TRBV6-5 and TRBJ1-6; no clear D gene. The DNA of the CDR3 is TGTGCCAGCAGTGACGAGGCGGTTCGCTCACCCCTCCACTTT. Protein: CASSDEAVRSPLHF.